Following are 30 T cell receptor beta chains from one sample sequenced in a study of T cell responses to AZD1222 COVID-19 vaccine (dated by TCRdb to the early 2020s). Libraries were constructed by the immunoSEQ multiplex PCR assay. TCRdb re-hosts the immuneACCESS table, in-frame sequences only. Its copies lack some clones; in the studies checked, an unresolved V gene accounts for under half of them, and the cause for the rest is not known. The sample has some 130,000 clones on record, 70% to 90% of them singletons. The biggest ten clones account for 20% to 25% of the sample. Taken with the paper, the label for time point translates to: baseline before first vaccination. The sample consisted of peripheral blood, taken on day 0 of AZD1222 vaccination. Source of these receptors: an adult in good health.

This sequence joins TRBV18 and TRBJ1-6; weak D call: TRBD1 (6 bases). Germline loops: CDR1 KGHSH, CDR2 LQKENI. V lost 5 bases, J lost 7 bases, and 18 bases lay in between. The CDR3 has 16 residues. Here the CDR3 DNA reads TGTGCCAGCTCAACAACAGGGTTGTTGGAAAATTCACCCCTCCACTTT. Its translation is CASSTTGLLENSPLHF.

The chain uses TRBV6-2 or TRBV6-3 and TRBJ2-7, with no clear D. Trimming shortened V by 6 bases and J by 7 bases, and 16 bases separated the two germline ends. The CDR3 loop spans 13 amino acids. From germline, CDR1 is MNHEY and CDR2 SVGEGT. This chain's CDR3 is CASSDPPSVEQYF. The CDR3, as DNA: TGTGCCAGCAGCGACCCCCCCTCCGTAGAGCAGTACTTC.

Details on this clone: An end of the junction does not agree with germline; a read error may underlie this. The same CDR3 arises from other DNA sequences in this sample as well. The genes are TRBV6-5 and TRBJ2-7, with 8 bases lining up with TRBD1. CDR1 is MNHEY and CDR2 is SVGAGI in the germline V gene. CDR3 size: 14 residues. CDR3 loop: CASRRTGSSYEQYF. For the CDR3, the DNA is TGTGCCAGCAGAAGGACAGGGAGCTCCTACGAGCAGTATTTC.

The rearrangement uses TRBV5-4 and TRBJ2-1, with 7 bases fitting TRBD1. Germline assignment: CDR1 SGHNT and CDR2 YYREEE (reference sequence). V lost 4 bases and J lost 10; bases outside the gene matches: 14. This CDR3 region has 15 residues. The CDR3 DNA sequence: TGTGCCAGCAGCCACGGGACAGAGCTTCGGTGGGAGCAGTTCTTC. It codes for CASSHGTELRWEQFF.

The rearrangement joins TRBV2 to TRBJ1-1; 8 bases are a match to TRBD1. The CDR3 runs to 13 residues. Germline lookup yields CDR1 SNHLY and CDR2 FYNNEI. V lost 5 bases, J lost 7 bases, and 6 bases stayed unmatched. The DNA for the CDR3 is TGTGCCAGCAGTCTGGACAGGGTGAATGAAGCTTTCTTT. Its protein product is CASSLDRVNEAFF.

The chain joins TRBV2 to TRBJ2-7; the D gene is possibly TRBD1 (6 bases). V lost 5 bases and J 5 bases, leaving 10 bases between the germline ends. Germline CDR1 and CDR2: SNHLY and FYNNEI. The CDR3 contains 12 residues. CDR3 loop: CASSRTVDEQYF. CDR3 in DNA: TGTGCCAGCAGTCGGACAGTTGACGAGCAGTACTTC.

The rearrangement links TRBV4-3 to TRBJ2-7; D ambiguous. The germline gives CDR1 LGHNA, CDR2 YSLEER. CDR3 length equals 13 residues. V dropped 3 bases and J dropped 4 bases, with 10 bases sitting between them. CDR3 nucleotide sequence: TGCGCCAGCAGCCAGTTCAAGGCTTACGAGCAGTACTTC. It translates to CASSQFKAYEQYF.

The chain joins TRBV18 to TRBJ2-3, with D tentatively TRBD1 or TRBD2 (5 bases each). The length of the CDR3 is 18 residues. The V end lost 6 bases, the J end lost 0 bases, and 22 bases lay between the germline ends. Looked up from germline, CDR1 is KGHSH and CDR2 is LQKENI. The DNA for the CDR3 is TGTGCCAGCTCGCTAGCCGGGACGGCACACAGTAGCACAGATACGCAGTATTTT. Its translation: CASSLAGTAHSSTDTQYF.

The V call is TRBV7-2, the J call TRBJ2-7; 14 bases map to TRBD2. The trim removed 0 bases at V and 2 bases at J, leaving 6 bases unmatched. The germline CDR1 and CDR2 sequences are SGHTA and FQGNSA. The CDR3 sequence is 18 residues long. The CDR3 reads CASSLAGGLAGAPYEQYF. The CDR3 region has the DNA TGTGCCAGCAGCTTAGCGGGGGGACTAGCGGGGGCACCCTACGAGCAGTACTTC.

J is TRBJ1-2 and V is TRBV27; D not certain. Trimming stripped 4 bases from V and 7 bases from J, with 13 bases between. The V gene's germline CDR1 is MNHEY and CDR2 SMNVEV (reference sequence). The CDR3 totals 13 residues. The CDR3 nucleotides are TGTGCCAGCAGTTCCTACAGAGGCGGTGGCTACACCTTC. Translation: CASSSYRGGGYTF.

The count of this clone is one. J is TRBJ1-1 and V is TRBV18; a possible D gene is TRBD1 (6 bases). Looked up from germline, CDR1 is KGHSH and CDR2 is LQKENI. The ends were cut back, 0 bases at V and 5 bases at J, with 13 bases in the middle. The CDR3 is made up of 15 amino acids. CDR3 sequence reads: CASSPPDRKGTEAFF. CDR3 DNA: TGTGCCAGCTCACCACCGGACAGAAAGGGGACTGAAGCTTTCTTT.

The rearrangement joins TRBV2 to TRBJ2-3; maybe TRBD2 (6 bases). V lost 9 bases and J lost 2, with 18 bases in between. Germline V gene data show CDR1 as SNHLY and CDR2 as FYNNEI. The CDR3 loop spans 15 amino acids. Here the CDR3 DNA reads TGTGCCAGAACCTTTCCCGGGACTCACACAGATACGCAGTATTTT. This gives the protein CARTFPGTHTDTQYF.

This chain uses TRBV9 with TRBJ1-3; 7 nucleotides match TRBD1. The CDR3 is made up of 16 amino acids. With 3 bases clipped from V and 0 bases from J, the junction kept 6 bases outside the gene matches. Per germline, CDR1 SGDLS and CDR2 YYNGEE. The CDR3, as DNA: TGTGCCAGCAGCGGCCCGGGACAGAGCTCTGGAAACACCATATATTTT. Translated, it gives CASSGPGQSSGNTIYF.

This chain uses TRBV10-3 with TRBJ1-6; unclear D gene. The CDR3 covers 16 residues. V lost 1 base to trimming and J lost 9 bases, with 16 bases between them. Germline CDR1 and CDR2: ENHRY and SYGVKD. CDR3 residues: CAISEFGDLARSPLHF. For the CDR3, the DNA is TGTGCCATCAGTGAGTTCGGGGATTTAGCCCGTTCACCCCTCCACTTT.

This rearrangement joins TRBV5-6 to TRBJ1-6; D gene uncertain. Trimming took off 5 bases at V and 1 base at J, with 7 bases between the two ends. The CDR3 totals 14 residues. Germline CDR1 is SGHDT and CDR2 is YYEEEE. The CDR3 DNA follows: TGTGCCAGCAGAGGTTGGTCCTATAATTCACCCCTCCACTTT. It yields the protein CASRGWSYNSPLHF.

V is TRBV21-1 and J is TRBJ2-3; TRBD2, the table's D call, was not compared with the DNA. TRBV21-1 is designated a pseudogene. This CDR3 comprises 18 residues. The CDR3 loop reads CASSKEKAGGSFTDTQYF. For the CDR3, the DNA is TGTGCCAGCAGCAAAGAAAAAGCGGGGGGCTCATTCACAGATACGCAGTATTTT.

J is TRBJ2-7 and V is TRBV6-5, with 10 bases matching TRBD2. The CDR3 consists of 14 residues. The V segment lost 7 bases and the J segment 2 bases; nucleotides outside the gene matches: 5. The germline gives CDR1 MNHEY, CDR2 SVGAGI. CDR3 sequence (DNA): TGTGCCAGCAATAGCGGGGGGAAAACCTACGAGCAGTACTTC. Protein: CASNSGGKTYEQYF.

The rearrangement uses TRBV5-1 and TRBJ1-2; D unresolved. The CDR3 length is 14 residues. Germline lookup yields CDR1 SGHRS and CDR2 YFSETQ. V was pared by 2 bases and J by 0 bases, with 8 bases between. This chain's CDR3 is CASSFETPNYGYTF. The CDR3 nucleotides read TGCGCCAGCAGCTTTGAGACGCCTAACTATGGCTACACCTTC.

In its sample, this clone was seen a few times. CDR3 residues: CASSQDTGVNEQFF. Here the CDR3 DNA reads TGTGCCAGCAGCCAAGATACCGGGGTCAATGAGCAGTTCTTC. This chain connects TRBV3-1 (or the pseudogene TRBV3-2) to TRBJ2-1, with a weak D call TRBD2 (5 bases). The CDR3 covers 14 residues. The germline CDR1 and CDR2 sequences are LGHDT and YNNKEL (reference sequence). V was clipped by 0 bases and J by 6 bases, with 9 bases between them.

J is TRBJ1-1 and V is TRBV7-6; 8 bases are shared with TRBD1. V shed 5 bases, J shed 4 bases, and the junction held 6 bases outside the gene matches. This CDR3 contains 14 residues. Per the germline V gene, CDR1 is SGHVS and CDR2 is FNYEAQ. The CDR3 region has the DNA TGTGCCAGCAGCCTCGGACAGGGAGTCACTGAAGCTTTCTTT. Its protein product is CASSLGQGVTEAFF.

This clone showed up just once. The V call is TRBV5-6, the J call TRBJ1-2, with TRBD1 matching 7 bases. CDR1 and CDR2 (germline): SGHDT, YYEEEE. V gave up 4 bases and J gave up 7 bases; unmatched junction bases: 10. This CDR3 has 14 amino acids. The CDR3 loop is CASSLPRDRGGYTF. As DNA, the CDR3 is TGTGCCAGCAGCCTACCCCGGGACAGAGGTGGCTACACCTTC.

The rearrangement links TRBV11-2 to TRBJ1-5; D gene unclear. CDR1 is SGHAT and CDR2 is FQNNGV in the germline V gene. V dropped 4 bases and J dropped 8 bases, with 9 bases sitting between them. The CDR3 runs to 12 residues. CDR3: CASSSQKEPQHF. CDR3 DNA sequence: TGTGCCAGCAGCTCTCAAAAGGAGCCCCAGCATTTT.

The chain is built from TRBV15 and TRBJ2-7; D is undetermined. Deletions cut 1 base from V and 7 bases from J, with 11 bases between. Germline CDR1 and CDR2: LNHNV and YYDKDF (reference sequence). The length of the CDR3 is 13 residues. CDR3 residues: CATSRGARMEQYF. In DNA form, the CDR3 reads TGTGCCACCAGCAGAGGGGCCCGCATGGAGCAGTACTTC.

The chain recombines TRBV9 with TRBJ2-1; either TRBD1 or TRBD2 may fit D (6 bases each). CDR3 length: 16 residues. V dropped 0 bases and J dropped 5 bases, with 15 bases sitting between them. From germline, CDR1 is SGDLS and CDR2 YYNGEE. DNA for the CDR3: TGTGCCAGCAGCGTAGGTGGGGGGCCGGAGGACAATGAGCAGTTCTTC. Protein: CASSVGGGPEDNEQFF. Full variable domain (outside the CDR3, taken from reference TRBV9 and TRBJ2-1): DSGVTQTPKHLITATGQRVTLRCSPRSGDLSVYWYQQSLDQGLQFLIQYYNGEERAKGNILERFSAQQFPDLHSELNLSSLELGDSALYFCASSVGGGPEDNEQFFGPGTRLTVL.

CDR3 DNA sequence: TGCGCCAGCAGAGTGTGGACAGGGTCTAGCTACGAGCAGTACTTC. Its protein is CASRVWTGSSYEQYF. The V gene is TRBV5-1, the J gene TRBJ2-7, with 8 positions matching TRBD1. Germline CDR1 reads SGHRS; CDR2 reads YFSETQ. This CDR3 is 15 amino acids long. The ends lost 5 bases at V and 3 bases at J; junction bases unmatched: 10.

The gene calls are TRBV5-4 and TRBJ2-5; D possibly uses TRBD1 or TRBD2 (5 bases each). The CDR3 is 12 residues long. The ends were cut back, 4 bases at V and 4 bases at J, with 8 bases in the middle. CDR1 SGHNT and CDR2 YYREEE come from the germline V gene (reference sequence). CDR3 DNA sequence: TGTGCCAGCAGCCGGGACCGAGAGACCCAGTACTTC. It encodes CASSRDRETQYF.

This chain uses TRBV6-5 with TRBJ2-2; D unresolved. The V and J ends lost 2 bases and 0 bases respectively, with 7 bases between them. This CDR3 spans 15 amino acids. Germline V CDR1 and CDR2: MNHEY, SVGAGI. For the CDR3, the DNA is TGTGCCAGCAGTTACACCCGAACGAACACCGGGGAGCTGTTTTTT. Its protein product is CASSYTRTNTGELFF.

The chain joins TRBV12-3 or TRBV12-4 to TRBJ2-7; D unresolved. V was cut by 2 bases and J by 4 bases, with 6 bases left in between. The CDR3 has 12 residues. The CDR3 coding sequence is TGTGCCAGCAGTTTATTCAGGTACGAGCAGTACTTC. As protein: CASSLFRYEQYF.

This clone was recorded a few times. Different DNA sequences within this sample yield the same CDR3. The chain links TRBV9 to TRBJ2-7, with 7 nucleotides matching TRBD1. Germline V gives CDR1 SGDLS, CDR2 YYNGEE. V dropped 4 bases and J dropped 0; count of bases not matched to a gene: 4. This CDR3 spans 14 amino acids. The CDR3 sequence is CASSRGGSSYEQYF. CDR3 bases: TGTGCCAGCAGCAGAGGGGGCAGCTCCTACGAGCAGTACTTC.

V gene TRBV5-1 combines with J gene TRBJ1-1; D may be TRBD1 (6 bases). This CDR3 has 11 amino acids. Trimming removed 0 bases from V and 12 bases from J, with 9 bases in between. Germline V gives CDR1 SGHRS, CDR2 YFSETQ. This CDR3 is CASSLGTVTFF. The CDR3 DNA follows: TGCGCCAGCAGCTTGGGGACAGTCACTTTCTTT.